The source of this T cell receptor (beta chain) is a study of shared clonotypes between healthy human individuals. General study results and limits: An anticipated effect of sequencing depth on clonotype sharing among donors was recognized. The genetic and exposure-history diversity represented was limited by few donors.

Trimming took off 3 bases at V and 4 bases at J, with 12 bases between the two ends. The germline CDR1 and CDR2 sequences are SGHDN and FVKESK. The CDR3 length is 14 residues. The repertoire was sequenced with immunoSEQ multiplex PCR; TCRdb's copy has only in-frame clones and lacks some. The profile shows a few million clones, more than 90% of them singletons. This clone was picked up one time. Its antigen is not identified. The TCR comes from a man aged 18 to 29 in good health. Sequencing was carried out using naive CD4+ T cells sorted from blood. Stated subset: CD45RA+ positively selected. The chain combines TRBV14 with TRBJ1-2, with D hard to call. The CDR3 is CASSQRTASYGYTF. The CDR3 nucleotides read TGTGCCAGCAGCCAGAGGACCGCATCCTATGGCTACACCTTC.